Each of the 2 T cell receptor beta chains below was sequenced from the same sample in a study of cytomegalovirus exposure and HLA in healthy donors. Primers included in the PCR were 60 Vbeta and 13 Jbeta primers. Generated by immunoSEQ multiplex PCR, the TCRdb table keeps only in-frame clones and is missing some. The sample lists a few hundred thousand clones, almost 85% occurring once. Input material: PBMCs. The source of these receptors is a woman aged 40 to 50 in good health and CMV-seropositive.

The V and J genes are TRBV4-3 and TRBJ1-1, with D tentatively TRBD1 (5 bases). Germline CDR1 and CDR2: LGHNA and YSLEER. Trimming took off 2 bases at V and 5 bases at J, with 18 bases between the two ends. The CDR3 runs to 16 residues. The chain's CDR3 is CASSQFRSGGWTEAFF. As DNA, the CDR3 is TGCGCCAGCAGCCAATTCCGCAGCGGGGGATGGACTGAAGCTTTCTTT.

The chain has TRBV9 and TRBJ1-1; the D is unclear. Between the trimmed V and J ends, which lost 1 base and 4 bases, there was a span of 11 bases. This CDR3 is 14 amino acids long. Germline-derived CDR1 and CDR2 are SGDLS and YYNGEE. In DNA, the CDR3 is TGTGCCAGCAGCGTAACCGGGGTTGGCACTGAAGCTTTCTTT. Its translation: CASSVTGVGTEAFF.